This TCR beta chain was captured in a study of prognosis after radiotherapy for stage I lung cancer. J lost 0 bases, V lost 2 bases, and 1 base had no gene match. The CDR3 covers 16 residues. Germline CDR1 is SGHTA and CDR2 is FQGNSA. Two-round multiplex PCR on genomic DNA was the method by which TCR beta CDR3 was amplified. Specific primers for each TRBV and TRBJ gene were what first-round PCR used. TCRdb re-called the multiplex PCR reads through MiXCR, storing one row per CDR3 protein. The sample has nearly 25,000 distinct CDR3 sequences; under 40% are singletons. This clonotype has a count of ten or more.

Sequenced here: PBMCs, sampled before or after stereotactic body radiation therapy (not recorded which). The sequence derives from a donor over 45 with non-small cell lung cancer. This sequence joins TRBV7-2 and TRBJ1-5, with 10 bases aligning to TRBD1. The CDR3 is CASSLRDRGSNQPQHF. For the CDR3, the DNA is TGTGCCAGCAGCTTAAGGGACAGGGGTAGCAATCAGCCCCAGCATTTT.